The clone carrying this T cell receptor (beta chain) was picked up many times. Its antigen remains unidentified. The sample is drawn from a study of T cell repertoires in cytomegalovirus infection. Study information: Matching HLA type and CMV infection were both indicated by public TCR beta signatures.

Study results and limitations: Using cumulative public TCR beta family frequency, the authors identified those who carried CMV together with the relevant HLA. Ex vivo, HLA-C-restricted CMV-specific TCR beta clonotypes prevailed over the rest of the response.

TCRdb processed the reads anew with MiXCR; each CDR3 protein has one entry. Of 300,000 or so distinct CDR3 sequences listed, roughly 25% are singletons. The CDR3 is made up of 18 amino acids. Trimming stripped 2 bases from V and 3 bases from J, with 20 bases between. The germline V gene encodes CDR1 SGHVS and CDR2 FNYEAQ. V is TRBV7-6 and J is TRBJ2-1, with D perhaps TRBD2 (5 bases). The sequence derives from a human donor in good health (CMV status not recorded). Some clones in this sample may be carry-over from other donors' samples. The sequencing input was PBMCs. DNA for the CDR3: TGTGCCAGCAGCTTACGTCCCCCTTTGGGAGCGATCTACAATGAGCAGTTCTTC. Protein product: CASSLRPPLGAIYNEQFF.